Following are 32 T cell receptor beta chains from one sample sequenced in a study of cytomegalovirus exposure and HLA in healthy donors. Amplification used 60 Vbeta primers and 13 Jbeta primers. The assay was immunoSEQ multiplex PCR, and TCRdb's table has in-frame clones only and misses some. The sample yields 45,000 to 60,000 clones, around 66% seen once. The sample taken for sequencing was PBMCs. These receptor sequences come from a man aged 18 to 29 in good health and CMV-seronegative.

The gene calls are TRBV12-5 and TRBJ2-1, with 9 positions matching TRBD2. Trimming removed 0 bases from V and 7 bases from J; junction bases left unmatched: 7. The CDR3 loop spans 16 amino acids. Germline loops: CDR1 LGHNT, CDR2 FRNRAP. The chain's CDR3 is CASGLVLGGRANEQFF. The CDR3 nucleotides read TGTGCTAGTGGTTTGGTACTGGGCGGGAGGGCGAATGAGCAGTTCTTC.

The V and J genes are TRBV2 and TRBJ1-6; TRBD1 is a possible D gene (6 bases). The CDR3 sequence is 15 residues long. Germline CDR1 SNHLY, CDR2 FYNNEI. Trimming shortened V by 4 bases and J by 6 bases, and 13 bases separated the two germline ends. CDR3 nucleotide sequence: TGTGCCAGCAGTGTACAGGGTATCTTTAATTCACCCCTCCACTTT. Translating gives CASSVQGIFNSPLHF.

V is TRBV7-2 and J is TRBJ2-7, with TRBD2 matching 8 bases. The germline gives CDR1 SGHTA, CDR2 FQGNSA. The CDR3 is 14 residues long. Unmatched junction bases numbered 5, after V lost 5 bases and J lost 2 bases. This chain's CDR3 is CASSTSGGTYEQYF. The CDR3 DNA is TGTGCCAGCAGCACAAGCGGGGGTACCTACGAGCAGTACTTC. Looking up the rest from reference TRBV7-2 and TRBJ2-7 gives the full variable domain: GAGVSQSPSNKVTEKGKDVELRCDPISGHTALYWYRQSLGQGLEFLIYFQGNSAPDKSGLPSDRFSAERTGGSVSTLTIQRTQQEDSAVYLCASSTSGGTYEQYFGPGTRLTVT.

The V gene is TRBV28, the J gene TRBJ1-5, with TRBD1 as a possible D gene (6 bases). This CDR3 has 17 residues. The germline gives CDR1 MDHEN, CDR2 SYDVKM. The V end lost 1 base, the J end lost 7 bases, and 20 bases lay between the germline ends. In nucleotides, the CDR3 is TGTGCCAGCAGTTTATCCTCTTCAGGAAGGGGGAGCCAGCCCCAGCATTTT. It codes for CASSLSSSGRGSQPQHF.

The J gene is TRBJ2-1, the V gene TRBV4-2, with 7 bases lining up with TRBD2. This CDR3 has 18 residues. Trimming at V came to 5 bases and at J to 3 bases, leaving 16 bases not matched to a gene. Germline-derived CDR1 and CDR2 are LGHNA and YNFKEQ. This CDR3 is CASSTSIVGGASYNEQFF. The CDR3 DNA follows: TGTGCCAGCAGCACCTCTATAGTGGGAGGGGCCAGCTACAATGAGCAGTTCTTC.

This chain connects TRBV28 to TRBJ1-5; 9 bases agree with TRBD1. J lost 7 bases, V lost 6 bases, and 4 bases had no gene match. The CDR3 has 13 amino acids. The V gene's germline CDR1 is MDHEN and CDR2 SYDVKM. The CDR3, as DNA: TGTGCCAGCAGGGGACAGGGCGAACAGCCCCAGCATTTT. Translating it yields CASRGQGEQPQHF.

This chain links TRBV28 with TRBJ1-1; 7 bases agree with TRBD1. V shed 5 bases, J shed 1 base, and the junction held 4 bases outside the gene matches. Germline CDR1 reads MDHEN; CDR2 reads SYDVKM. The CDR3 length is 14 residues. The DNA of the CDR3 is TGTGCCAGCAGTCCCCAGGGGGGGAACACTGAAGCTTTCTTT. Translation: CASSPQGGNTEAFF.

The chain has TRBV10-2 and TRBJ2-3; D perhaps matches TRBD2 (7 bases). Germline V CDR1 and CDR2: WSHSY, SAAADI. The V end lost 3 bases, the J end lost 6 bases, and 22 bases lay between the germline ends. The CDR3 loop spans 17 amino acids. The CDR3 nucleotides read TGCGCCAGCAGTGACTACGCCCGAGGGGGGGTGCATGATACGCAGTATTTT. Its protein is CASSDYARGGVHDTQYF.

The genes are TRBV28 and TRBJ1-2, with 8 bases fitting TRBD1. V lost 10 bases, J lost 6 bases, and 7 bases stayed unmatched. The length of the CDR3 is 12 residues. CDR1 and CDR2 from the germline V gene are MDHEN and SYDVKM. The CDR3 DNA is TGTGCCATCACAGGGGGATGGGATGGCTACACCTTC. This encodes CAITGGWDGYTF.

This clone was detected a few times. J is TRBJ2-2 and V is TRBV30; D unclear. The V gene's germline CDR1 is GTSNPN and CDR2 SVGIG (reference sequence). Trimming pared 3 bases from V and 1 base from J, leaving 6 bases between. This CDR3 region has 13 residues. The CDR3 coding sequence is TGTGCCTGGAGAGGAGTGAACACCGGGGAGCTGTTTTTT. Translation: CAWRGVNTGELFF.

This clone was counted a few times. J is TRBJ1-1 and V is TRBV6-5; D gene ambiguous. V lost 0 bases, J lost 2 bases, and 7 bases lay in between. Germline V gene data show CDR1 as MNHEY and CDR2 as SVGAGI. The CDR3 totals 14 residues. The CDR3 region has the DNA TGTGCCAGCAGTTACTCGGCCGTTAACACTGAAGCTTTCTTT. Translating gives CASSYSAVNTEAFF.

The genes are TRBV29-1 and TRBJ2-7, with D perhaps matching TRBD1 (5 bases). The CDR3 runs 12 residues. Per germline, CDR1 SQVTM and CDR2 ANQGSEA. V gave up 5 bases and J gave up 2 bases, with 10 bases separating them. CDR3 loop: CSVRLGAYEQYF. The CDR3 DNA reads TGCAGCGTTAGGCTAGGGGCCTACGAGCAGTACTTC.

The chain employs TRBV9 and TRBJ2-5, with 7 bases aligning to TRBD2. The germline gives CDR1 SGDLS, CDR2 YYNGEE. The length of the CDR3 is 19 residues. V lost 0 bases and J lost 0; bases outside the gene matches: 14. The CDR3 sequence is CASSVAPTRGLGYQETQYF. The CDR3 DNA sequence: TGTGCCAGCAGCGTAGCCCCCACCCGCGGACTAGGTTACCAAGAGACCCAGTACTTC.

This chain connects TRBV4-1 to TRBJ1-5, with a weak D call TRBD1 (5 bases). V gave up 1 base and J gave up 1 base, with 17 bases separating them. The CDR3 covers 18 residues. Germline loops: CDR1 MGHRA, CDR2 YSYEKL. DNA of the CDR3: TGCGCCAGCAGCCAAGGGGCGCCCCAGGGTATAAGCAATCAGCCCCAGCATTTT. Residues: CASSQGAPQGISNQPQHF.

The rearrangement links TRBV5-1 to TRBJ2-7, with 9 bases lining up with TRBD2. J lost 6 bases, V lost 4 bases, and 5 bases had no gene match. This CDR3 has 13 residues. Germline loops: CDR1 SGHRS, CDR2 YFSETQ. In nucleotides, the CDR3 is TGCGCCAGCAGCCGGACTAGCGTGATCGAGCAGTACTTC. Protein product: CASSRTSVIEQYF. Variable domain in full (rest from reference TRBV5-1 and TRBJ2-7): KAGVTQTPRYLIKTRGQQVTLSCSPISGHRSVSWYQQTPGQGLQFLFEYFSETQRNKGNFPGRFSGRQFSNSRSEMNVSTLELGDSALYLCASSRTSVIEQYFGPGTRLTVT.

This clone was counted a few times. The rearrangement uses TRBV6-5 and TRBJ2-3; 7 bases align to TRBD2. Germline V gene sequence: CDR1 MNHEY, CDR2 SVGAGI. V trimming: 2 bases; J trimming: 3 bases; junction bases outside the gene matches: 8. This CDR3 spans 16 amino acids. The CDR3 coding sequence is TGTGCCAGCAGTTACGGGGCGGGAGAAATAACAGATACGCAGTATTTT. It specifies CASSYGAGEITDTQYF.

The rearrangement links TRBV18 to TRBJ2-7, with D possibly matching TRBD1 (5 bases). Germline V gene lookup returns CDR1 KGHSH and CDR2 LQKENI. Trimming took 2 bases from V and 4 from J, leaving 15 bases between them. This CDR3 comprises 15 residues. CDR3 amino acids: CASSPGAYMEYEQYF. For the CDR3, the DNA is TGTGCCAGCTCACCAGGGGCATACATGGAATACGAGCAGTACTTC.

This clone was counted between two and nine times. The chain employs TRBV6-5 and TRBJ1-1, with a weak D call TRBD1 (5 bases). Germline CDR1 MNHEY, CDR2 SVGAGI. This CDR3 has 15 amino acids. V was trimmed by 0 bases and J by 3 bases, leaving 11 bases between them. Here the CDR3 DNA reads TGTGCCAGCAGTTACTCGGGGCTAGGTGACACTGAAGCTTTCTTT. As protein: CASSYSGLGDTEAFF.

The V gene is TRBV30, the J gene TRBJ1-2; D gene uncertain. Germline CDR1 and CDR2: GTSNPN and SVGIG (reference sequence). This CDR3 comprises 11 residues. V was cut by 4 bases and J by 5 bases, with 8 bases left in between. This CDR3 reads CAWKQSYGYTF. CDR3 sequence (DNA): TGTGCCTGGAAACAGAGTTATGGCTACACCTTC.

The chain joins TRBV6-1 to TRBJ2-7; D not resolved. CDR3 length equals 12 residues. Germline V gene sequence: CDR1 MNHNS, CDR2 SASEGT. With 7 bases removed from V and 6 bases from J, the gap between germline ends came to 13 bases. CDR3 amino acids: CASTFALGEQYF. Here the CDR3 DNA reads TGTGCCAGCACCTTTGCCCTCGGCGAGCAGTACTTC.

The chain's CDR3 is CAISRSSGVNTEAFF. Here the CDR3 DNA reads TGTGCCATCAGCCGTTCCTCAGGGGTGAACACTGAAGCTTTCTTT. This chain joins TRBV10-3 and TRBJ1-1, with D perhaps matching TRBD1 (6 bases). Germline values: CDR1 ENHRY, CDR2 SYGVKD. The CDR3 contains 15 residues. The V and J ends lost 6 bases and 0 bases respectively, with 14 bases between them.

The rearrangement joins TRBV5-6 to TRBJ2-3; TRBD1 aligns across 7 bases. Germline V gene lookup returns CDR1 SGHDT and CDR2 YYEEEE. Unmatched junction bases numbered 5, after V lost 3 bases and J lost 1 base. The CDR3 is made up of 15 amino acids. CDR3 coding DNA: TGTGCCAGCAGCTCTACAGGGGTTGGCACAGATACGCAGTATTTT. It encodes CASSSTGVGTDTQYF. The variable domain in full, completed from reference TRBV5-6 and TRBJ2-3, reads DAGVTQSPTHLIKTRGQQVTLRCSPKSGHDTVSWYQQALGQGPQFIFQYYEEEERQRGNFPDRFSGHQFPNYSSELNVNALLLGDSALYLCASSSTGVGTDTQYFGPGTRLTVL.

This sequence joins TRBV6-1 and TRBJ2-4; D ambiguous. The CDR3 runs to 13 residues. Germline V gene sequence: CDR1 MNHNS, CDR2 SASEGT. Trimming cost V 2 bases and J 0 bases, with 2 bases left between them. The CDR3 here is CASSELAKNIQYF. CDR3 coding DNA: TGTGCCAGCAGTGAACTAGCCAAAAACATTCAGTACTTC.

The chain is built from TRBV5-4 and TRBJ1-1; D perhaps matches TRBD1 (5 bases). The CDR3 consists of 15 residues. V was trimmed by 0 bases and J by 10 bases, leaving 19 bases between them. Germline assignment: CDR1 SGHNT and CDR2 YYREEE (reference sequence). CDR3 sequence reads: CASSLGVLEQARAFF. CDR3 in DNA: TGTGCCAGCAGCTTGGGTGTTCTGGAACAGGCGAGAGCTTTCTTT. The full variable domain, with the rest looked up from reference TRBV5-4 and TRBJ1-1, is ETGVTQSPTHLIKTRGQQVTLRCSSQSGHNTVSWYQQALGQGPQFIFQYYREEENGRGNFPPRFSGLQFPNYSSELNVNALELDDSALYLCASSLGVLEQARAFFGQGTRLTVV.

The chain couples TRBV7-9 to TRBJ1-1, with 9 nucleotides matching TRBD1. V was pared by 4 bases and J by 3 bases, with 6 bases of the junction left unmatched. The germline CDR1 and CDR2 sequences are SEHNR and FQNEAQ (reference sequence). This CDR3 is built from 15 residues. CDR3 DNA: TGTGCCAGCAGCTACCGGGACAGGGCGGACACTGAAGCTTTCTTT. Encoded protein: CASSYRDRADTEAFF.

This sequence joins TRBV7-2 and TRBJ1-4; 7 bases match TRBD1. Germline trimming cut 5 bases from V and 10 bases from J; bases unmatched to any gene: 10. The CDR3 is 14 residues long. Germline V gene data show CDR1 as SGHTA and CDR2 as FQGNSA. The CDR3 DNA sequence: TGTGCCAGCAGCCCTCCGGGACAGCAAAGAAAACTGTTTTTT. It is translated as CASSPPGQQRKLFF.

This clone is a singleton in its sample. This chain links TRBV7-2 with TRBJ1-1, with D possibly TRBD1 on 5 matching bases. In germline, CDR1 is SGHTA, CDR2 FQGNSA. Between the trimmed V and J ends, which lost 8 bases and 1 base, there was a span of 14 bases. The CDR3 spans 14 residues. CDR3 sequence (DNA): TGTGCCAGCGGGAAGGGACTCCAGAACACTGAAGCTTTCTTT. It codes for CASGKGLQNTEAFF. The variable domain in full, with the rest retrieved from reference TRBV7-2 and TRBJ1-1, is GAGVSQSPSNKVTEKGKDVELRCDPISGHTALYWYRQSLGQGLEFLIYFQGNSAPDKSGLPSDRFSAERTGGSVSTLTIQRTQQEDSAVYLCASGKGLQNTEAFFGQGTRLTVV.

This clone was seen only once. CDR3 in amino acids: CAWDGADTGELFF. The CDR3 nucleotides are TGTGCCTGGGATGGGGCTGACACCGGGGAGCTGTTTTTT. The chain couples TRBV30 to TRBJ2-2, with D perhaps TRBD1 (5 bases). V lost 5 bases and J 3 bases, leaving 10 bases between the germline ends. The CDR3 spans 13 residues. CDR1 is GTSNPN, CDR2 SVGIG, per germline (reference sequence).

The gene calls are TRBV6-1 and TRBJ1-5; maybe TRBD1 (6 bases). The CDR3 is made up of 15 amino acids. The V gene lost 0 bases and the J gene lost 5 bases, with 11 bases spanning the gap. Germline V gene sequence: CDR1 MNHNS, CDR2 SASEGT. CDR3 protein: CASSEAGDIYQPQHF. The CDR3 coding sequence is TGTGCCAGCAGTGAAGCGGGGGACATTTATCAGCCCCAGCATTTT.

The chain couples TRBV5-1 to TRBJ2-1; D is unclear. Germline CDR1 and CDR2: SGHRS and YFSETQ. Trimming stripped 4 bases from V and 0 bases from J, with 14 bases between. There are 16 residues in the CDR3. The CDR3, as DNA: TGCGCCAGCAGCCCCTTTACTTTAAGCTCCTACAATGAGCAGTTCTTC. It encodes CASSPFTLSSYNEQFF. Variable domain in full (rest from reference TRBV5-1 and TRBJ2-1): KAGVTQTPRYLIKTRGQQVTLSCSPISGHRSVSWYQQTPGQGLQFLFEYFSETQRNKGNFPGRFSGRQFSNSRSEMNVSTLELGDSALYLCASSPFTLSSYNEQFFGPGTRLTVL.

CDR3 protein: CASSLSLNQPQHF. The CDR3 DNA sequence: TGTGCCAGCAGTTTATCCCTGAATCAGCCCCAGCATTTT. The chain carries TRBV28 and TRBJ1-5; D call uncertain. This CDR3 has 13 amino acids. The ends were cut back, 1 base at V and 4 bases at J, with 5 bases in the middle. Germline-derived CDR1 and CDR2 are MDHEN and SYDVKM.

The chain has TRBV29-1 and TRBJ2-7, with 7 bases matching TRBD2. The CDR3 runs 15 residues. Per the germline V gene, CDR1 is SQVTM and CDR2 is ANQGSEA. The ends lost 0 bases at V and 6 bases at J; junction bases unmatched: 11. The CDR3 loop is CSVEDLAGAISEQYF. In DNA form, the CDR3 reads TGCAGCGTTGAAGATCTGGCGGGAGCGATTTCCGAGCAGTACTTC.